Each of the 11 T cell receptor beta chains below was sequenced from the same sample in a study of cytomegalovirus exposure and HLA in healthy donors. Sequencing used immunoSEQ multiplex PCR; TCRdb keeps in-frame clones, though not all of them. This sample has 260,000 or so clones, with approximately 87% found just once. Sequences were obtained from PBMCs. The receptors originated from a man aged 18-30 years in good health and CMV-seronegative.

Of note for this clone: At the DNA level, this CDR3 is encoded by other sequences in the same sample as well. V is TRBV7-2 and J is TRBJ2-7, with unresolved D. The CDR3 length is 13 residues. V lost 0 bases and J 4 bases, leaving 7 bases between the germline ends. The V gene's germline CDR1 is SGHTA and CDR2 FQGNSA. This CDR3 is CASSLAASYEQYF. CDR3 nucleotide sequence: TGTGCCAGCAGCTTAGCGGCTAGTTACGAGCAGTACTTC.

The chain recombines TRBV19 with TRBJ2-3; 7 bases match TRBD2. The CDR3 extends over 16 amino acids. Germline CDR1 LNHDA, CDR2 SQIVND (reference sequence). J lost 0 bases, V lost 7 bases, and 10 bases had no gene match. The CDR3 bases are TGTGCCAGTAATGACTGGCGGGGGAGTAGCACAGATACGCAGTATTTT. It is translated as CASNDWRGSSTDTQYF.

This clone occurred once. The chain is built from TRBV5-4 and TRBJ2-1, with D uncertain. Looked up from germline, CDR1 is SGHNT and CDR2 is YYREEE (reference sequence). CDR3 length: 14 residues. V was pared by 2 bases and J by 11 bases, with 17 bases between. CDR3 bases: TGTGCCAGCAGCTTATTCGAGGTGTCCGCTAAGCAGTTCTTC. It yields the protein CASSLFEVSAKQFF.

This clone has more than one count but fewer than ten. This chain joins TRBV7-9 and TRBJ2-7, with 9 bases fitting TRBD2. Germline lookup yields CDR1 SEHNR and CDR2 FQNEAQ (reference sequence). The CDR3 spans 15 residues. V shed 5 bases, J shed 5 bases, and the junction held 10 bases outside the gene matches. The CDR3 nucleotides read TGTGCCAGCAGCCCCGCGGGCGGGGGGGCCGACGAGCAGTACTTC. Its protein product is CASSPAGGGADEQYF.

The chain joins TRBV19 to TRBJ2-7; maybe TRBD2 (5 bases). The CDR3 covers 12 residues. Trimming took 6 bases from V and 5 from J, leaving 11 bases between them. Germline CDR1 and CDR2: LNHDA and SQIVND (reference sequence). The CDR3 sequence: CASRGFGDEQYF. The CDR3 DNA reads as TGTGCCAGTAGGGGGTTCGGGGACGAGCAGTACTTC.

The chain couples TRBV5-1 to TRBJ2-3, with 8 bases aligning to TRBD2. The length of the CDR3 is 14 residues. CDR1 is SGHRS, CDR2 YFSETQ, per germline. V dropped 4 bases and J dropped 6; count of bases not matched to a gene: 7. CDR3 sequence (DNA): TGCGCCAGCAGCGAGGCGGGGGGAGCGGATACGCAGTATTTT. It yields the protein CASSEAGGADTQYF.

V and J are TRBV5-1 and TRBJ2-7; a weak D match, TRBD2 (5 bases). V was clipped by 3 bases and J by 7 bases, with 11 bases between them. The CDR3 is 12 residues long. CDR1 SGHRS and CDR2 YFSETQ come from the germline V gene. The CDR3 region is CASSSDLLEQYF. CDR3 in DNA: TGCGCCAGCAGCTCGGACTTACTGGAGCAGTACTTC.

V is TRBV18 and J is TRBJ2-1, with TRBD2 matching 10 bases. V was clipped by 3 bases and J by 0 bases; unmatched bases: 8. The CDR3 runs to 18 residues. CDR1 KGHSH and CDR2 LQKENI come from the germline V gene. CDR3 loop: CASSPWTSGGRSYNEQFF. The CDR3 nucleotides read TGTGCCAGCTCACCTTGGACTAGCGGTGGTCGCTCCTACAATGAGCAGTTCTTC.

The V gene is TRBV5-6, the J gene TRBJ1-1; D not resolved. CDR3 length equals 11 residues. Trimming cost V 1 base and J 11 bases, with 9 bases left between them. Germline lookup yields CDR1 SGHDT and CDR2 YYEEEE. The CDR3 protein is CASSLQDRAFF. The CDR3 nucleotides read TGTGCCAGCAGCTTGCAGGATCGGGCTTTCTTT. The variable domain in full, completed from reference TRBV5-6 and TRBJ1-1, reads DAGVTQSPTHLIKTRGQQVTLRCSPKSGHDTVSWYQQALGQGPQFIFQYYEEEERQRGNFPDRFSGHQFPNYSSELNVNALLLGDSALYLCASSLQDRAFFGQGTRLTVV.

This clone was recorded a few times. The chain carries TRBV28 and TRBJ1-6; perhaps TRBD1 as D (5 bases). V dropped 5 bases and J dropped 10 bases, with 18 bases sitting between them. Per germline, CDR1 MDHEN and CDR2 SYDVKM. This CDR3 contains 15 residues. The CDR3 DNA follows: TGTGCCAGCAGTAACTCTGGTGGGGCGAGGTCACCCCTCCACTTT. Encoded protein: CASSNSGGARSPLHF. The full variable domain, in which reference TRBV28 and TRBJ1-6 provide the parts outside the CDR3, is DVKVTQSSRYLVKRTGEKVFLECVQDMDHENMFWYRQDPGLGLRLIYFSYDVKMKEKGDIPEGYSVSREKKERFSLILESASTNQTSMYLCASSNSGGARSPLHFGNGTRLTVT.

The rearrangement joins TRBV4-3 to TRBJ2-7; 8 bases match TRBD1. CDR1 LGHNA and CDR2 YSLEER come from the germline V gene. The CDR3 length is 12 residues. J lost 6 bases, V lost 6 bases, and 4 bases had no gene match. CDR3 loop: CASRNDRGEQYF. The CDR3 DNA is TGCGCCAGCAGAAACGACAGGGGCGAGCAGTACTTC.